The 2 T cell receptor beta chains in this list originate from one sample, sequenced in a study of Graves' ophthalmopathy and Graves' hyperthyroidism. For repertoire sequencing, the TCR beta CDR3 regions were amplified from RNA transcripts. First-round RT-PCR used HTBI primers; second-round multiplex PCR followed. TCRdb re-called the multiplex PCR reads through MiXCR, storing one row per CDR3 protein. Among around 1,000,000 distinct CDR3 sequences, about 35% were seen once, and the ten largest hold approximately 12%. What was sequenced was peripheral blood or thyroid tissue (not recorded which). The source of these receptors is an adult man with Graves' hyperthyroidism.

This clonotype was detected many times. V and J are TRBV5-1 and TRBJ1-4; D is unresolved. CDR1 is SGHRS and CDR2 is YFSETQ in the germline V gene. V was shortened by 2 bases and J by 0 bases, with 5 bases between the two germline ends. This CDR3 region has 14 residues. CDR3 bases: TGCGCCAGCAGCTTTGAAGCAACTAATGAAAAACTGTTTTTT. Protein sequence: CASSFEATNEKLFF.

The sample holds many counts of this clonotype. The chain uses TRBV5-1 and TRBJ1-6, with 7 bases matching TRBD1. The V gene end was trimmed by 4 bases and the J gene end by 0 bases; junction bases not matched to a gene: 1. This CDR3 spans 15 amino acids. Germline V gene lookup returns CDR1 SGHRS and CDR2 YFSETQ. CDR3 nucleotide sequence: TGCGCCAGCAGCGGGGACAGCTCCTATAATTCACCCCTCCACTTT. This sequence encodes CASSGDSSYNSPLHF.